This TCR beta chain comes out of a study of blood T cell repertoires in COVID-19 (TCRdb year 2020). Notes on the research overall: Samples covering the acute and convalescent phases of COVID-19 were provided by collaborators in the United States, Italy and Spain. The dataset comprised deeply sampled blood TCRbeta repertoires from subjects exposed to, actively infected with, or recovered from COVID-19. Sample metadata almost always included a de-identified subject ID, COVID-19 status, age in years and sex. The material from the prospective study consisted of cDNA or gDNA derived from T cells, B-cell-depleted T cells, or PBMCs. A freely available public database, intended as a resource for researchers studying the immune response to SARS-CoV-2, is where the repertoires were released. Samples were obtained from the ongoing ImmuneRACE study (first 160 participants) and from 1,000 to 1,500 subjects provided by 6 global collaborators. Where available, HLA class I and class II types were obtained from metadata supplied by the sample provider rather than from assay-based typing.

The paper as a whole reports these results and caveats: The amount of clinical and demographic metadata varied by source and participant and was provided uncurated.

Collaborating institutions collected whole blood in K2EDTA tubes following their own protocols. For TCRbeta analysis, collaborators shipped samples as frozen whole blood, isolated PBMCs, or DNA extracted from either of those sample types. As concerns this clone: This receptor's antigen is unknown. Per-nucleotide qualities are absent, and no much larger clonotype sits a single base away.

V drops 2 bases and J drops 2 bases, leaving 10 bases in between. CDR1 is given as SGHDN and CDR2 as FVKESK, both from the germline V gene. Measured from the cysteine to the phenylalanine, the CDR3 is 15 residues long. CDR3 DNA is the only sequence kept; it has 45 bases, read in frame from the first base. TCRbeta CDR3 regions were amplified from genomic DNA using the immunoSEQ Assay, a bias-controlled multiplex PCR. In the authors' own workflow: The number of nucleated cells in each sample was estimated by amplification of reference gene primers within the assay. Sequence reads were collapsed and filtered to measure the absolute abundance of every unique TCRbeta CDR3 rearrangement. Productive Simpson clonality was computed per sample as the square root of Simpson's diversity index over productive rearrangements. Imported from immuneACCESS, the table was reduced by TCRdb to in-frame sequences with V and J called. These copies leave out some clones; in studies compared against another copy, an unresolved V gene accounts for under half, and the cause of the remainder is not known. From that table come the V and J calls and clone size; the DNA was used to work out D and trimming. Counted in this sample were under 200,000 clones; under 80% of them appeared once. The top ten hold about 3% of the sample.

This clonotype was obtained from an elderly woman with acute or convalescent COVID-19. The chain couples TRBV14 to TRBJ1-3; there is no confident call for the D gene. Specimen: peripheral blood. The CDR3 has the sequence CASSQRPGAGNTIYF. The bases are TGTGCCAGCAGCCAACGCCCCGGAGCTGGAAACACCATATATTTT.